The 21 T cell receptor beta chains listed next were all sequenced from one sample in a study of T cells expressing NK-cell markers. After re-calling the 5' RACE reads, TCRdb lists one entry per CDR3 protein, DNA absent. This sample contains 300,000 to 450,000 distinct CDR3 sequences. Sequenced material: blood T cells: a sorted CD56 or NKG2C T cell subset, CD4+ or CD8+ T cells, or bulk PBMC T cells (not recorded which). These receptors came from a man aged 18-75 years in good health.

This CDR3 is CASSLFEGQGVYAAGANVLTF. The J gene is TRBJ2-6, the V gene TRBV5-4; TCRdb outputs TRBD1, but without DNA this stays unchecked. The CDR3 runs 21 residues. Germline-derived CDR1 and CDR2 are SGHNT and YYREEE (reference sequence).

This chain joins TRBV19 and TRBJ2-5; TCRdb returns TRBD2, unconfirmable since there is no DNA. Germline CDR1 and CDR2: LNHDA and SQIVND (reference sequence). The CDR3 spans 15 residues. The CDR3 reads CASRMGTSGKETQYF.

The chain links TRBV9 to TRBJ1-2; TCRdb reports TRBD1, a call that lacks DNA to check it against. Germline V CDR1 and CDR2: SGDLS, YYNGEE. This CDR3 has 14 amino acids. CDR3 sequence: CASSPPTAYYGYTF.

This chain connects TRBV18 to TRBJ1-6; the D call from TCRdb, TRBD1, cannot be confirmed without DNA. The CDR3 sequence is 14 residues long. Germline CDR1 is KGHSH and CDR2 is LQKENI. CDR3 loop: CASSPSQGFSPLHF.

The chain recombines TRBV18 with TRBJ2-5. The CDR3 is 15 residues long. Germline assignment: CDR1 KGHSH and CDR2 LQKENI. The CDR3 sequence is CASSPLLGDQETQYF.

The chain carries TRBV7-2 and TRBJ1-4. The CDR3 runs 14 residues. Germline CDR1 and CDR2: SGHTA and FQGNSA. CDR3 loop: CASSLGMYTEKLFF.

The V call is TRBV28, the J call TRBJ2-7; absent DNA, TCRdb's TRBD1 call cannot be checked. Germline CDR1 reads MDHEN; CDR2 reads SYDVKM. This CDR3 spans 15 amino acids. CDR3 loop: CASSPGGLTTYEQYF.

The V gene is TRBV14, the J gene TRBJ2-3; TCRdb names TRBD2, which stays unverified in the absence of DNA. The CDR3 covers 20 residues. Germline V lookup: CDR1 SGHDN, CDR2 FVKESK. CDR3 protein: CASSQSGSPQLAFVADTQYF.

The chain recombines TRBV6-1 with TRBJ1-5. CDR3 length: 14 residues. Germline CDR1 is MNHNS and CDR2 is SASEGT. CDR3 sequence reads: CASSVSQSNQPQHF.

The rearrangement links TRBV20-1 to TRBJ2-6. This CDR3 comprises 14 residues. CDR1 is DFQATT, CDR2 SNEGSKA, per germline (reference sequence). CDR3 sequence reads: CSARDFSGANVLTF.

The V gene is TRBV6-5, the J gene TRBJ2-5; TCRdb names TRBD1, which stays unverified in the absence of DNA. The CDR3 totals 15 residues. The germline CDR1 and CDR2 sequences are MNHEY and SVGAGI. CDR3 residues: CASSYRRQAQETQYF.

This chain links TRBV4-2 with TRBJ2-6; the TRBD1 assignment by TCRdb is unverifiable without DNA. The germline gives CDR1 LGHNA, CDR2 YNFKEQ. This CDR3 has 17 amino acids. CDR3 region: CASTSTGGKAGANVLTF.

This chain joins TRBV28 and TRBJ2-6; the D call from TCRdb, TRBD1, cannot be confirmed without DNA. This CDR3 is 15 amino acids long. CDR1 is MDHEN and CDR2 is SYDVKM in the germline V gene. CDR3 in amino acids: CASMETGTGANVLTF.

V is TRBV18 and J is TRBJ2-2. The CDR3 has 15 residues. Germline CDR1 reads KGHSH; CDR2 reads LQKENI. CDR3 loop: CASSPAGAHPGELFF.

J is TRBJ2-1 and V is TRBV6-1; as DNA is missing, the TRBD1 call by TCRdb cannot be tested. The CDR3 runs to 13 residues. Germline V gene sequence: CDR1 MNHNS, CDR2 SASEGT. CDR3 region: CASRPGQRVEQFF.

CDR3 region: CASSLAGGQKRYQETQYF. The rearrangement uses TRBV12-3 or TRBV12-4 and TRBJ2-5; no DNA is available, so the TRBD1 call from TCRdb remains unchecked. The CDR3 runs to 18 residues.

CDR3 sequence reads: CASSLFTGREKLFF. The rearrangement uses TRBV12-3 or TRBV12-4 and TRBJ1-4; TCRdb picks TRBD1, but there is no DNA to check that call. CDR3 size: 14 residues.

The chain couples TRBV5-1 to TRBJ2-2; TCRdb picks TRBD2, but there is no DNA to check that call. Per the germline V gene, CDR1 is SGHRS and CDR2 is YFSETQ. The CDR3 length is 17 residues. CDR3 region: CASSLKTSGGAPGELFF.

The chain is built from TRBV7-9 and TRBJ2-5; TCRdb outputs TRBD1, but without DNA this stays unchecked. The CDR3 runs 15 residues. Germline V gene lookup returns CDR1 SEHNR and CDR2 FQNEAQ (reference sequence). This CDR3 is CASSLGRGLEETQYF.

V and J are TRBV20-1 and TRBJ1-1. This CDR3 has 13 amino acids. CDR1 is DFQATT, CDR2 SNEGSKA, per germline (reference sequence). This chain's CDR3 is CSASLGFKDEAFF.

The chain carries TRBV21-1 and TRBJ1-1; TCRdb's D call, TRBD1, is unchecked because there is no DNA. TRBV21-1 is termed a pseudogene. The CDR3 covers 17 residues. CDR3 in amino acids: CASSKLNLDTPWTEAFF.